This T cell receptor beta chain is from a study of early T cells in non-severe SARS-CoV-2 infection. The wider study: Sequencing of unsorted whole blood was done on bulk RNA, leaving chains unpaired.

One entry per CDR3 protein, called by TCRdb with MiXCR from the 5' RACE reads. The sample includes under 140,000 distinct CDR3 sequences, roughly 12% of them seen just once. The CDR3 totals 14 residues. Trimming took off 4 bases at V and 1 base at J, with 9 bases between the two ends. Germline V lookup: CDR1 MNHEY, CDR2 SVGEGT. The chain has TRBV6-2 or TRBV6-3 and TRBJ2-3, with a possible D match to TRBD2 (6 bases). The clonotype originates from an adult who was a healthcare worker with PCR-confirmed SARS-CoV-2 infection or an uninfected control (not recorded which). The sequences come from whole blood, collected at baseline. CDR3 region: CASSLVAGTDTQYF. The CDR3 region has the DNA TGTGCCAGCAGTTTAGTAGCGGGCACAGATACGCAGTATTTT.